A single sample is the source of the 19 T cell receptor beta chains below, sequenced in a study of naive and memory T cell subsets (dated by TCRdb to the late 2010s). Preparation of the library involved UMI-ligation and nested PCR. This sample was sequenced with an Illumina MiSeq. The beta constant-region primer consisted of an equimolar mixture of two oligonucleotides that together covered TRBC1 and TRBC2. Four rounds of PCR were used to amplify ligated cDNA, with nested alpha and beta constant-region primers being used together with the SP2 primer. The public reads were run again by TCRdb, first through fastp at Q25 and then through MiXCR, and only productive beta chains were kept. Merged by CDR3 protein, the rows form single entries marked with the most common genes and DNA. For this sample there are 25,000 to 40,000 distinct CDR3 sequences; about 18% appear just once. Around 3.4% of the sample is taken by the ten largest.

Sequences were obtained from effector memory CD4+ T cells from blood. The cell subset or site label on this specimen signifies: effector memory, CD45RA- CD27-. The receptors here all came from a human donor in good health.

This clonotype was counted only a few times. In DNA form, the CDR3 reads TGTGCCAGCACCTCCGGGACAGGGGGCACTGAAGCTTTCTTT. This gives the protein CASTSGTGGTEAFF. The rearrangement links TRBV3-1 to TRBJ1-1; the match to TRBD1 covers 11 bases. CDR3 length: 14 amino acids. Trimming at V came to 7 bases and at J to 4 bases, leaving 5 bases not matched to a gene. CDR1 LGHDT and CDR2 YNNKEL come from the germline V gene (reference sequence).

This clonotype occurred many times. The chain uses TRBV28 and TRBJ1-1; TRBD1 matches 7 bases. The CDR3 runs to 16 residues. The V gene's germline CDR1 is MDHEN and CDR2 SYDVKM. The J segment lost 0 bases and the V segment lost 6 bases, leaving 10 bases of the junction unmatched. CDR3 nucleotides: TGTGCCAGCAGGACACCGGGACAGACTATGAACACTGAAGCTTTCTTT. This sequence encodes CASRTPGQTMNTEAFF.

This clonotype turned up a few times. This sequence joins TRBV18 and TRBJ1-1; a possible D gene is TRBD1 (6 bases). Germline loops: CDR1 KGHSH, CDR2 LQKENI. The ends were cut back, 5 bases at V and 0 bases at J, with 10 bases in the middle. The CDR3 runs to 14 residues. DNA for the CDR3: TGTGCCAGCTCAAAAGGGGGGGTGAACACTGAAGCTTTCTTT. Protein: CASSKGGVNTEAFF.

The chain joins TRBV5-1 to TRBJ1-2; the match to TRBD1 covers 7 bases. The V gene end was trimmed by 0 bases and the J gene end by 4 bases; junction bases not matched to a gene: 3. This CDR3 is 14 amino acids long. From germline, CDR1 is SGHRS and CDR2 YFSETQ. DNA for the CDR3: TGCGCCAGCAGCTTGGGGCAGGGGGTCTATGGCTACACCTTC. Protein product: CASSLGQGVYGYTF.

Many counts were recorded for this clonotype. This chain joins TRBV12-3 or TRBV12-4 and TRBJ1-2, with D possibly being TRBD1 (6 bases). The CDR3 has 14 residues. Trimming removed 0 bases at V and 3 bases at J, with 8 bases between. The CDR3 loop reads CASSLAHRDYGYTF. The CDR3 region has the DNA TGTGCCAGCAGTTTAGCCCACAGGGACTATGGCTACACCTTC.

The chain couples TRBV10-1 to TRBJ2-1; 10 nucleotides agree with TRBD1. The J segment lost 5 bases and the V segment lost 6 bases, leaving 7 bases of the junction unmatched. The CDR3 length is 15 residues. The germline CDR1 and CDR2 sequences are WNHNN and SYGVQD (reference sequence). CDR3 nucleotide sequence: TGCGCCAGCAGCCCTAGGACAGGGGGGGACAATGAGCAGTTCTTC. Protein sequence: CASSPRTGGDNEQFF.

This clonotype was observed a few times. The rearrangement joins TRBV28 to TRBJ2-3; 9 bases are shared with TRBD2. This CDR3 is built from 15 residues. J was trimmed by 5 bases and V by 10 bases; bases with no gene match: 13. Looked up from germline, CDR1 is MDHEN and CDR2 is SYDVKM. CDR3 coding DNA: TGTGCCACCACTCCTAGCGGGAAGGGAGGAGATACGCAGTATTTT. This sequence encodes CATTPSGKGGDTQYF.

The V call is TRBV20-1, the J call TRBJ2-3; D unclear. The germline V gene has CDR1 DFQATT and CDR2 SNEGSKA (reference sequence). CDR3 size: 11 residues. The germline V and J ends were trimmed by 7 bases and 4 bases, with 9 bases remaining between them. CDR3 sequence: CSVRRADTQYF. CDR3 DNA: TGCAGTGTTCGTCGCGCAGATACGCAGTATTTT.

This clonotype was seen ten or more times. CDR3 bases: TGTGCCAGCAGTTCCAAGCCCGGGACCTTGGGGATATACAATGAGCAGTTCTTC. This encodes CASSSKPGTLGIYNEQFF. This rearrangement joins TRBV28 to TRBJ2-1; perhaps D is TRBD1 or TRBD2 (5 bases each). The germline V gene encodes CDR1 MDHEN and CDR2 SYDVKM. This CDR3 spans 18 amino acids. V was clipped by 4 bases and J by 4 bases, with 23 bases between them.

A remark on this clonotype: A read error may produce the germline difference seen at one junction end. V usage is TRBV27 and J usage is TRBJ2-7; 8 nucleotides agree with TRBD1. Germline assignment: CDR1 MNHEY and CDR2 SMNVEV (reference sequence). The CDR3 has 12 residues. Here the CDR3 reads CASRTWTGPTNF. CDR3 DNA sequence: TGTGCCAGCAGGACCTGGACAGGGCCAACTAACTTC.

The table lists this clonotype with a few counts. V is TRBV18 and J is TRBJ1-1; no reliable D call. Trimming pared 4 bases from V and 0 bases from J, leaving 9 bases between. Germline-derived CDR1 and CDR2 are KGHSH and LQKENI. The CDR3 has 14 residues. The chain's CDR3 is CASSLERLNTEAFF. The CDR3 DNA follows: TGTGCCAGCTCACTCGAAAGACTGAACACTGAAGCTTTCTTT.

The gene calls are TRBV11-2 and TRBJ2-7; D may be TRBD1 or TRBD2 (5 bases each). The ends were cut back, 5 bases at V and 0 bases at J, with 17 bases in the middle. Germline CDR1 reads SGHAT; CDR2 reads FQNNGV. The CDR3 is made up of 16 amino acids. The CDR3 protein is CASSPRGRRSSYEQYF. CDR3 nucleotide sequence: TGTGCCAGCAGCCCAAGGGGCCGGAGGAGCTCCTACGAGCAGTACTTC.

In its sample, this clonotype was seen a few times. The chain has TRBV27 and TRBJ1-5, with D possibly TRBD1 on 6 matching bases. The CDR3 is 16 residues long. V was clipped by 0 bases and J by 0 bases, with 9 bases between them. Germline values: CDR1 MNHEY, CDR2 SMNVEV (reference sequence). CDR3: CASSLSGGYSNQPQHF. For the CDR3, the DNA is TGTGCCAGCAGTTTATCTGGGGGCTATAGCAATCAGCCCCAGCATTTT.

A few counts support this clonotype. The chain recombines TRBV7-8 with TRBJ1-5, with 7 positions matching TRBD1. The V segment lost 1 base and the J segment 3 bases; nucleotides outside the gene matches: 6. Germline loops: CDR1 SGHVS, CDR2 FQNEAQ. The CDR3 is made up of 16 amino acids. CDR3 nucleotide sequence: TGTGCCAGCAGCTTAGTGGGGGGGACAGACAATCAGCCCCAGCATTTT. Its translation is CASSLVGGTDNQPQHF.

The gene calls are TRBV5-4 and TRBJ2-2, with D uncertain. The CDR3 spans 14 residues. Germline V gives CDR1 SGHNT, CDR2 YYREEE (reference sequence). The V and J ends lost 3 bases and 0 bases respectively, with 6 bases between them. In DNA form, the CDR3 reads TGTGCCAGCAGCTCTCCTCCGAACACCGGGGAGCTGTTTTTT. It yields the protein CASSSPPNTGELFF. The entire variable domain, with the rest obtained from reference TRBV5-4 and TRBJ2-2, is as follows: ETGVTQSPTHLIKTRGQQVTLRCSSQSGHNTVSWYQQALGQGPQFIFQYYREEENGRGNFPPRFSGLQFPNYSSELNVNALELDDSALYLCASSSPPNTGELFFGEGSRLTVL.

The table lists this clonotype with many counts. J is TRBJ2-7 and V is TRBV2; 7 bases fit TRBD2. This CDR3 is built from 14 residues. The J segment lost 0 bases and the V segment lost 4 bases, leaving 3 bases of the junction unmatched. Germline loops: CDR1 SNHLY, CDR2 FYNNEI. The CDR3 DNA sequence: TGTGCCAGCAGTGGAGGGAGGGGCTCCTACGAGCAGTACTTC. Translating gives CASSGGRGSYEQYF.

This clonotype is classed as medium-sized. The chain links TRBV6-6 to TRBJ1-4; 9 bases align to TRBD1. The trim removed 5 bases at V and 8 bases at J, leaving 12 bases unmatched. CDR1 and CDR2 (germline): MNHNY, SVGAGI (reference sequence). The CDR3 contains 16 residues. The CDR3 loop is CASSTPPGTGREKLFF. The CDR3 nucleotides read TGTGCCAGCAGTACGCCACCCGGGACAGGGAGGGAAAAACTGTTTTTT.

This clonotype has ten or more counts. The J gene is TRBJ1-1, the V gene TRBV6-5; 8 nucleotides align to TRBD1. Germline CDR1 and CDR2: MNHEY and SVGAGI. The CDR3 runs to 15 residues. V shed 6 bases and J 4 bases; nucleotides not matched to a gene: 10. The CDR3 spells CASRPVQGVVTEAFF. In nucleotides, the CDR3 is TGTGCCAGCAGACCCGTACAGGGGGTTGTCACTGAAGCTTTCTTT.

The V and J genes are TRBV27 and TRBJ1-1, with D hard to call. V was trimmed by 4 bases and J by 0 bases, leaving 18 bases between them. CDR1 is MNHEY, CDR2 SMNVEV, per germline (reference sequence). The CDR3 totals 17 residues. CDR3 amino acids: CASSYRSTLLMNTEAFF. The CDR3, as DNA: TGTGCCAGCAGTTATCGCTCGACCCTCCTTATGAACACTGAAGCTTTCTTT.